This entry lists 8 T cell receptor beta chains sequenced from one sample in a study of shared clonotypes between healthy human individuals (dated by TCRdb to the early 2020s). Library preparation employed the immunoSEQ multiplex PCR assay. The source is immuneACCESS, and TCRdb retained only in-frame sequences with V and J called. Part of the clones is not carried over; for the studies checked, unresolved V genes explain less than half of this, and the remainder is unexplained. Within this sample are roughly 500,000 clones, with over 60% of them counted one time only. 13% of the sample comes from the top ten. The sequenced sample consisted of PBMCs. The receptors derive from a woman in her 40s in good health. Some clones in this sample may be carry-over from other donors' samples.

This clone came up a few times. V gene TRBV4-1 combines with J gene TRBJ2-7; 10 positions agree with TRBD1. This CDR3 has 15 amino acids. The germline V gene has CDR1 MGHRA and CDR2 YSYEKL. V was clipped by 3 bases and J by 3 bases; unmatched bases: 5. CDR3 coding DNA: TGCGCCAGCAGCCATCGGGGACAGGGGTTCTACGAGCAGTACTTC. It is translated as CASSHRGQGFYEQYF.

This clone was counted ten times or more. J is TRBJ1-6 and V is TRBV28, with D tentatively TRBD1 (5 bases). Trimming removed 6 bases from V and 10 bases from J, with 16 bases in between. CDR3 size: 14 residues. From germline, CDR1 is MDHEN and CDR2 SYDVKM. CDR3 sequence: CASSRLGGGSPLHF. CDR3 DNA sequence: TGTGCCAGCAGCCGACTCGGGGGAGGCTCACCCCTCCACTTT.

The chain uses TRBV7-9 and TRBJ1-4; D perhaps matches TRBD1 (5 bases). From germline, CDR1 is SEHNR and CDR2 FQNEAQ (reference sequence). Trimming removed 5 bases from V and 7 bases from J, with 17 bases in between. CDR3 length: 15 residues. The CDR3 nucleotides are TGTGCCAGCAGCCCGTGGGGCCCCCGGGGTGAAAAACTGTTTTTT. Translated: CASSPWGPRGEKLFF.

The chain recombines TRBV9 with TRBJ1-2, with D perhaps TRBD1 (5 bases). Germline V gene sequence: CDR1 SGDLS, CDR2 YYNGEE. This CDR3 has 15 residues. Trimming removed 3 bases at V and 3 bases at J, with 15 bases between. The CDR3 coding sequence is TGTGCCAGCAGCGAGGCCGGCCAGGGAGACTATGGCTACACCTTC. It translates to CASSEAGQGDYGYTF.

This clone was found a few times. Possible read error: a much larger clone is one base away. The chain employs TRBV30 and TRBJ1-1; no definite D call. CDR3 length: 11 amino acids. Looked up from germline, CDR1 is GTSNPN and CDR2 is SVGIG (reference sequence). The CDR3 coding sequence is TGTGCCTGGATTAATGTAAGGGAAGCTTTATTT. It encodes CAWINVREALF.

The V gene is TRBV7-3, the J gene TRBJ2-3; 7 bases match TRBD1. Per germline, CDR1 SGHTA and CDR2 FQGTGA. CDR3 length: 16 amino acids. The trim removed 4 bases at V and 0 bases at J, leaving 7 bases unmatched. CDR3 residues: CASSSRQGTSTDTQYF. The DNA for the CDR3 is TGTGCCAGCAGCTCCCGACAGGGAACTAGCACAGATACGCAGTATTTT. Full variable domain (missing parts from reference TRBV7-3 and TRBJ2-3): GAGVSQTPSNKVTEKGKYVELRCDPISGHTALYWYRQSLGQGPEFLIYFQGTGAADDSGLPNDRFFAVRPEGSVSTLKIQRTERGDSAVYLCASSSRQGTSTDTQYFGPGTRLTVL.

This clone was recorded many times. The chain uses TRBV6-1 and TRBJ2-7, with no clear D. The CDR3 spans 14 residues. The V end was cut by 1 base, the J end by 2 bases, with 9 bases between. Germline assignment: CDR1 MNHNS and CDR2 SASEGT. The CDR3: CASSEEGPTYEQYF. The CDR3, as DNA: TGTGCCAGCAGTGAAGAGGGCCCTACCTACGAGCAGTACTTC.

The chain carries TRBV6-5 and TRBJ2-7; the match to TRBD1 covers 7 bases. Trimming at V came to 2 bases and at J to 2 bases, leaving 3 bases not matched to a gene. The CDR3 runs 14 residues. Germline CDR1 reads MNHEY; CDR2 reads SVGAGI. DNA for the CDR3: TGTGCCAGCAGTTACCTGGGACAGCCCTACGAGCAGTACTTC. It translates to CASSYLGQPYEQYF.